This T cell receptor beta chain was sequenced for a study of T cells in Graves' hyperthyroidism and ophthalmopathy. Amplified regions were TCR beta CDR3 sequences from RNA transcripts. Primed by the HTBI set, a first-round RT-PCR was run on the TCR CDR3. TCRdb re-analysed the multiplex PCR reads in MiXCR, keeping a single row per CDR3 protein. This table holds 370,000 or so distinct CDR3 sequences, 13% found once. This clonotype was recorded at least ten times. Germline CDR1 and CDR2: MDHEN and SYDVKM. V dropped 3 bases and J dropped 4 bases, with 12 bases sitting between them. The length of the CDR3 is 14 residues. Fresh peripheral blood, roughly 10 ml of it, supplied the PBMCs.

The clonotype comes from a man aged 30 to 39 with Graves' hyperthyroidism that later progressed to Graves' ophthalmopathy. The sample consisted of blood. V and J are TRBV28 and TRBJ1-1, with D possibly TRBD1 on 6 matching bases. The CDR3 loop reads CASSFLDSLTEAFF. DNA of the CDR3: TGTGCCAGCAGTTTCCTGGACAGTCTCACTGAAGCTTTCTTT. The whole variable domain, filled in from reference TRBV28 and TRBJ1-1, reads DVKVTQSSRYLVKRTGEKVFLECVQDMDHENMFWYRQDPGLGLRLIYFSYDVKMKEKGDIPEGYSVSREKKERFSLILESASTNQTSMYLCASSFLDSLTEAFFGQGTRLTVV.